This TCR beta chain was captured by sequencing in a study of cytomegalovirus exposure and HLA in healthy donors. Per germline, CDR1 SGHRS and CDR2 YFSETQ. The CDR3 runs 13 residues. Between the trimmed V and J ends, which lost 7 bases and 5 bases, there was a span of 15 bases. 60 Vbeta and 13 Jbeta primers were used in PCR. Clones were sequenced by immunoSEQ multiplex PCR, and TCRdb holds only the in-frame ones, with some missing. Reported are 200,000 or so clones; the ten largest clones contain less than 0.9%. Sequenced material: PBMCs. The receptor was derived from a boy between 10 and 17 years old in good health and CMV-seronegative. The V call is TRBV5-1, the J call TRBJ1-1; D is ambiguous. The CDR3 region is CASAKAGNTEAFF. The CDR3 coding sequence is TGCGCCAGCGCCAAAGCGGGGAATACTGAAGCTTTCTTT.